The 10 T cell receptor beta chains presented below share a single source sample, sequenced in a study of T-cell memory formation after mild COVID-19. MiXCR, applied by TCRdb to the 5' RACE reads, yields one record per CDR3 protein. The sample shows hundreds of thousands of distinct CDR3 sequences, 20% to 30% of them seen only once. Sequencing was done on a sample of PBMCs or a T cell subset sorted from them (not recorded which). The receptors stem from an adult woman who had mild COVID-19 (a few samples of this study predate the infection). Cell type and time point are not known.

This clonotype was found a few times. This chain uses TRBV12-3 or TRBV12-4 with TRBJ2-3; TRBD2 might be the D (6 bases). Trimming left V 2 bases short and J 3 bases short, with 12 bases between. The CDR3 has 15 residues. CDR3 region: CASSLTGGRTDTQYF. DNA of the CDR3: TGTGCCAGCAGTTTAACCGGGGGTCGGACAGATACGCAGTATTTT.

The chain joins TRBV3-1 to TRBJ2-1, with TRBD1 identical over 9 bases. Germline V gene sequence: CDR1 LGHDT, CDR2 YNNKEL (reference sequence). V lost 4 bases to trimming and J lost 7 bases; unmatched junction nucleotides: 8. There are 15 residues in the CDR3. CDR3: CASSPTGTGINEQFF. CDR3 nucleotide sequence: TGTGCCAGCAGCCCAACCGGGACAGGGATTAATGAGCAGTTCTTC.

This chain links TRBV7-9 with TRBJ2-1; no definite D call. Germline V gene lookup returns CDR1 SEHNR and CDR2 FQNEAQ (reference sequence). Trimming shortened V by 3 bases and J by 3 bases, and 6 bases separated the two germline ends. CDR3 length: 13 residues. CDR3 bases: TGTGCCAGCAGCTTGGTTCTCTACAATGAGCAGTTCTTC. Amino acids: CASSLVLYNEQFF.

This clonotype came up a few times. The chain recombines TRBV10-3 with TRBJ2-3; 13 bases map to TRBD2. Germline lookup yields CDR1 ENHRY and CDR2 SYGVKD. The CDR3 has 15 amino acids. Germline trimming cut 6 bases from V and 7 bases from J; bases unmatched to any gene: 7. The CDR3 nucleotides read TGTGCCATCAGCGAACTAGCGGGAGGGACAAATACGCAGTATTTT. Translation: CAISELAGGTNTQYF.

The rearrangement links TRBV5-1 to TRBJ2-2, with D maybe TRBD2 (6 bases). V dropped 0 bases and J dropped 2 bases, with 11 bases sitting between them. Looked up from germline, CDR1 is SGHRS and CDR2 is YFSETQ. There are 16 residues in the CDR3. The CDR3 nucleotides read TGCGCCAGCAGCTTGGTCGCTAGCGCTAACACCGGGGAGCTGTTTTTT. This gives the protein CASSLVASANTGELFF.

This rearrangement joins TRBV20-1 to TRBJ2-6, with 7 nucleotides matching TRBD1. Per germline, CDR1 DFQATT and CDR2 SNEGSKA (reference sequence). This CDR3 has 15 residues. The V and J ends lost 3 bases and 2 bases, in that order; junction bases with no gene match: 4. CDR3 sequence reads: CSASPDRAGANVLTF. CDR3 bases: TGCAGTGCTAGCCCCGACAGGGCTGGGGCCAACGTCCTGACTTTC.

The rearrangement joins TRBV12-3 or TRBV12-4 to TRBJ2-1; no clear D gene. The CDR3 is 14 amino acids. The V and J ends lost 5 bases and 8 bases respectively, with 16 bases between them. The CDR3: CASSQLAGVDEQFF. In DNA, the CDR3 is TGTGCCAGCAGTCAATTAGCCGGAGTGGATGAGCAGTTCTTC.

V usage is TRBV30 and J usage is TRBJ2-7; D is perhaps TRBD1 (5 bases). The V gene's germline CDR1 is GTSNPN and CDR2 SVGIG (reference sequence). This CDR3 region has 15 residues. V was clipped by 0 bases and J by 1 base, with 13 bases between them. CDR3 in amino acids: CAWSVRGRASYEQYF. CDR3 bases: TGTGCCTGGAGTGTACGTGGCAGGGCTTCCTACGAGCAGTACTTC.

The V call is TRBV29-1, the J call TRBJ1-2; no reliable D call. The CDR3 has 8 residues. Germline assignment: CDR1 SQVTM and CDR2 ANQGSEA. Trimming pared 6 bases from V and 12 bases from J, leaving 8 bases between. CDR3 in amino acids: CSVPSHTF. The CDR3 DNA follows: TGCAGCGTCCCCTCGCACACCTTC.

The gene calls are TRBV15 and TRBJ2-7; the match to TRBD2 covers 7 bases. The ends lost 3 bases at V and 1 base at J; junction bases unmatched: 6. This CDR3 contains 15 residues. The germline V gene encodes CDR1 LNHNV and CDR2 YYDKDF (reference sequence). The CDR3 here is CATSSWREKSYEQYF. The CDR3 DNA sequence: TGTGCCACCAGCAGTTGGCGGGAGAAGTCCTACGAGCAGTACTTC.